The clone carrying this TCR beta chain appeared a single time. Unsorted samples drew genomic DNA from tens of millions of PBMCs. About 28,000 T cell genomes (about 280 ng DNA) went into each PBMC replicate. Sequencing was performed on unsorted PBMC DNA using ten immunoSEQ deep assay plates. Original processing methods: ImmunoSEQ junction-only sequences lacked quality scores, so their filtering differed. This table comes from immunoSEQ multiplex PCR, and its TCRdb copy is limited to in-frame clones, with some not included. Clonal size and the V and J genes are those of that table, whereas D and trimming came from the DNA. Among about 480,000 clones listed, about 79% were seen once. The entry originates in a study of shared clonotypes between healthy human individuals. The source is a woman aged 40 to 55 in good health. Some clones in this sample may be carry-over from other donors' samples. The sample was PBMCs.

The CDR3 nucleotides are TGCGCCAGCAGCCCTTTCAGTCAATCGAACACTGAAGCTTTCTTT. Its translation: CASSPFSQSNTEAFF. This chain uses TRBV5-1 with TRBJ1-1; D gene ambiguous. Trimming stripped 4 bases from V and 1 base from J, with 14 bases between. The CDR3 is made up of 15 amino acids. Germline CDR1 and CDR2: SGHRS and YFSETQ.